This T cell receptor beta chain stems from a study of blood T cells in healthy people across ages. There are a few counts of this clonotype. Germline V gives CDR1 SGHTA, CDR2 FQGNSA. This CDR3 has 14 amino acids. With 3 bases removed from V and 1 base from J, the gap between germline ends came to 9 bases. The second PCR ran roughly 7 to 11 cycles with a sample-barcoded 5' primer and J-beta primers. TCRdb analysed the 5' RACE reads with MiXCR anew, one entry per CDR3 protein. The top ten clones hold 2.1% of a sample with about 1.8 million distinct CDR3 sequences, just under 50% of them seen once. This receptor was taken from a middle-aged woman in good health. Material for sequencing was blood. V and J are TRBV7-2 and TRBJ2-5, with D hard to call. CDR3 sequence reads: CASSFPSLQETQYF. For the CDR3, the DNA is TGTGCCAGCAGCTTCCCGAGCCTCCAAGAGACCCAGTACTTC.